One sample yielded the 21 T cell receptor beta chains listed below, sequenced in a study of blood T cells in healthy people across ages. PCR was performed a second time for roughly 7 to 12 cycles using a sample-barcoded 5' primer and a J-beta primer mix. TCRdb reanalysed the 5' RACE reads using MiXCR and keeps one entry per CDR3 protein. The sample has around 800,000 distinct CDR3 sequences, less than 60% seen once; the top ten hold less than 20%. The sequenced material came from blood. Source of these receptors: an elderly man in good health.

J is TRBJ2-1 and V is TRBV6-6; D possibly corresponds to TRBD1 (6 bases). The V end was cut by 4 bases, the J end by 2 bases, with 12 bases between. This CDR3 has 15 residues. Per the germline V gene, CDR1 is MNHNY and CDR2 is SVGAGI (reference sequence). The CDR3 here is CASSFDRSPYNEQFF. The CDR3 DNA reads TGTGCCAGCAGTTTCGACAGGAGCCCCTACAATGAGCAGTTCTTC.

In its sample, this clonotype was seen once. In nucleotides, the CDR3 is TGTGCCAGTAGTATTTCCGGGGGGACTCACAATGAGCAGTTCTTC. Protein product: CASSISGGTHNEQFF. This chain connects TRBV19 to TRBJ2-1; 7 nucleotides line up with TRBD2. With V trimmed by 3 bases and J by 5 bases, 7 bases remained unmatched. This CDR3 has 15 amino acids. The germline gives CDR1 LNHDA, CDR2 SQIVND (reference sequence). The variable domain in full, completed from reference TRBV19 and TRBJ2-1, reads DGGITQSPKYLFRKEGQNVTLSCEQNLNHDAMYWYRQDPGQGLRLIYYSQIVNDFQKGDIAEGYSVSREKKESFPLTVTSAQKNPTAFYLCASSISGGTHNEQFFGPGTRLTVL.

This clonotype showed up just a few times. CDR3 sequence (DNA): TGTGCCATCAGTGGCCTAGCGGGAGAGTTGCGAGAGACCCAGTACTTC. Amino acids: CAISGLAGELRETQYF. The chain joins TRBV10-3 to TRBJ2-5, with 10 nucleotides matching TRBD2. This CDR3 has 16 residues. The junction had 9 bases not matched to a gene; V was cut back by 4 bases and J by 4 bases. The germline gives CDR1 ENHRY, CDR2 SYGVKD.

V usage is TRBV27 and J usage is TRBJ2-1; D call uncertain. V was clipped by 5 bases and J by 9 bases, with 11 bases between them. Germline CDR1 and CDR2: MNHEY and SMNVEV (reference sequence). CDR3 length: 12 residues. The CDR3 loop is CASSAARAEQFF. The CDR3 DNA reads as TGTGCCAGCAGTGCCGCTAGAGCTGAGCAGTTCTTC.

This clonotype showed up just a few times. The V and J genes are TRBV27 and TRBJ2-2, with D maybe TRBD1 (6 bases). The CDR3 totals 16 residues. CDR1 and CDR2 from the germline V gene are MNHEY and SMNVEV (reference sequence). V was cut by 2 bases and J by 0 bases, with 10 bases left in between. DNA for the CDR3: TGTGCCAGCAGTTTAAACAGGGCCGCGAACACCGGGGAGCTGTTTTTT. It translates to CASSLNRAANTGELFF.

This clonotype was recorded at least ten times. The rearrangement links TRBV11-3 to TRBJ2-1; 9 positions match TRBD1. Germline CDR1 and CDR2: SGHNT and YENEEA. The CDR3 is 12 amino acids. V trimming: 10 bases; J trimming: 8 bases; junction bases outside the gene matches: 6. The CDR3 bases are TGTGCCACCGGACAGGGGATCGATGAGCAGTTCTTC. It specifies CATGQGIDEQFF.

The chain uses TRBV7-8 and TRBJ1-4; a possible D gene is TRBD1 (5 bases). The ends were cut back, 2 bases at V and 2 bases at J, with 9 bases in the middle. Germline V lookup: CDR1 SGHVS, CDR2 FQNEAQ. The CDR3 totals 15 residues. DNA for the CDR3: TGTGCCAGCAGCTTATTTCGACAGACTAATGAAAAACTGTTTTTT. This translates into CASSLFRQTNEKLFF.

The chain couples TRBV20-1 to TRBJ2-3; 7 bases fit TRBD1. The CDR3 is 15 residues long. After removal of 0 bases from V and 1 base from J, the junction contained 4 bases not matched to a gene. The germline V gene encodes CDR1 DFQATT and CDR2 SNEGSKA (reference sequence). The CDR3 DNA reads as TGCAGTGCTAGAGATTTCACAGGGGGCACAGATACGCAGTATTTT. It yields the protein CSARDFTGGTDTQYF.

This chain joins TRBV11-2 and TRBJ2-3; D unclear. The germline CDR1 and CDR2 sequences are SGHAT and FQNNGV. The length of the CDR3 is 18 residues. The ends were cut back, 0 bases at V and 1 base at J, with 17 bases in the middle. The CDR3 DNA is TGTGCCAGCAGCTTAGACCCCACCGATTTACCCCGCACAGATACGCAGTATTTT. Amino acid sequence: CASSLDPTDLPRTDTQYF.

The chain couples TRBV24-1 to TRBJ2-3; 9 nucleotides agree with TRBD2. The CDR3 spans 14 residues. V shed 9 bases, J shed 3 bases, and the junction held 6 bases outside the gene matches. CDR1 KGHDR and CDR2 SFDVKD come from the germline V gene. The CDR3 loop is CATQGAGGTDTQYF. The CDR3 nucleotides read TGTGCCACCCAGGGAGCGGGAGGAACAGATACGCAGTATTTT.

The chain combines TRBV5-1 with TRBJ2-1; weak D call: TRBD1 (6 bases). The ends were cut back, 4 bases at V and 3 bases at J, with 14 bases in the middle. CDR1 SGHRS and CDR2 YFSETQ come from the germline V gene. The CDR3 has 15 residues. This chain's CDR3 is CASSIGAGDYNEQFF. Here the CDR3 DNA reads TGCGCCAGCAGCATAGGGGCAGGGGACTACAATGAGCAGTTCTTC.

Ten or more counts support this clonotype. V and J are TRBV7-2 and TRBJ2-5, with unresolved D. V was clipped by 2 bases and J by 1 base, with 8 bases between them. The CDR3 spans 14 residues. Per germline, CDR1 SGHTA and CDR2 FQGNSA. The CDR3 sequence: CASSLYGSQETQYF. In nucleotides, the CDR3 is TGTGCCAGCAGCTTATACGGTTCCCAAGAGACCCAGTACTTC.

The J gene is TRBJ2-3, the V gene TRBV29-1; TRBD2 might be the D (6 bases). The V end was cut by 2 bases, the J end by 6 bases, with 15 bases between. This CDR3 is 14 amino acids long. The germline V gene encodes CDR1 SQVTM and CDR2 ANQGSEA. CDR3 in DNA: TGCAGCGTTGAACTTGGGGAGGAGGTCGATACGCAGTATTTT. Amino acids: CSVELGEEVDTQYF.

This clonotype was seen only a few times. The chain employs TRBV28 and TRBJ2-3; 11 bases line up with TRBD1. V shed 5 bases, J shed 3 bases, and the junction held 7 bases outside the gene matches. This CDR3 has 16 amino acids. Germline V lookup: CDR1 MDHEN, CDR2 SYDVKM. The CDR3: CASSRPGTGGTDTQYF. CDR3 in DNA: TGTGCCAGCAGTCGCCCCGGGACAGGGGGGACAGATACGCAGTATTTT.

The chain combines TRBV3-1 with TRBJ2-5; D is unresolved. The CDR3 is made up of 14 amino acids. Germline CDR1 and CDR2: LGHDT and YNNKEL (reference sequence). Trimming took off 1 base at V and 2 bases at J, with 8 bases between the two ends. The CDR3 DNA follows: TGTGCCAGCAGCCAAGGGACGAGACAAGAGACCCAGTACTTC. It translates to CASSQGTRQETQYF.

This clonotype was seen more than once but under ten times. This rearrangement joins TRBV6-1 to TRBJ2-3; D unclear. Looked up from germline, CDR1 is MNHNS and CDR2 is SASEGT. The germline V and J ends were trimmed by 6 bases and 5 bases, with 9 bases remaining between them. The CDR3 contains 12 residues. The CDR3 reads CASSQKRDTQYF. The CDR3 DNA reads TGTGCCAGCAGCCAGAAACGAGATACGCAGTATTTT.

The chain links TRBV12-3 or TRBV12-4 to TRBJ2-1; 9 positions match TRBD2. This CDR3 contains 15 residues. The V gene end was trimmed by 5 bases and the J gene end by 5 bases; junction bases not matched to a gene: 7. This CDR3 is CASSLAGGSNNEQFF. The CDR3 DNA reads as TGTGCCAGCAGTCTCGCGGGAGGGTCCAACAATGAGCAGTTCTTC.

This clonotype has more than one count but fewer than ten. This chain connects TRBV19 to TRBJ2-7; the match to TRBD2 covers 11 bases. V shed 6 bases, J shed 2 bases, and the junction held 6 bases outside the gene matches. CDR3 size: 15 residues. Germline values: CDR1 LNHDA, CDR2 SQIVND (reference sequence). CDR3 amino acids: CASSFETSGTYEQYF. The CDR3, as DNA: TGTGCCAGTAGCTTTGAGACTAGCGGGACCTACGAGCAGTACTTC.

This clonotype was seen many times. The chain carries TRBV10-3 and TRBJ2-3, with 12 bases aligning to TRBD2. This CDR3 region has 16 residues. The junction had 14 bases not matched to a gene; V was cut back by 10 bases and J by 6 bases. Germline V CDR1 and CDR2: ENHRY, SYGVKD. For the CDR3, the DNA is TGTGCCACCCAGGGCTCCCTAGCGGGAGGGCCCGATACGCAGTATTTT. This encodes CATQGSLAGGPDTQYF.

This clonotype was detected a few times. The gene calls are TRBV7-2 and TRBJ2-1; D uncertain. Looked up from germline, CDR1 is SGHTA and CDR2 is FQGNSA. The CDR3 loop spans 12 amino acids. V gave up 2 bases and J gave up 15 bases, with 14 bases separating them. The CDR3 is CASSLPYSGPFF. As DNA, the CDR3 is TGTGCCAGCAGCTTACCGTATTCGGGTCCGTTCTTC.

V and J are TRBV20-1 and TRBJ2-1, with TRBD1 as a possible D gene (6 bases). V lost 2 bases and J lost 4, with 18 bases in between. Looked up from germline, CDR1 is DFQATT and CDR2 is SNEGSKA (reference sequence). The CDR3 sequence is 16 residues long. CDR3 loop: CSARRGGGAVYNEQFF. DNA of the CDR3: TGCAGTGCTAGACGCGGTGGGGGCGCCGTTTACAATGAGCAGTTCTTC.